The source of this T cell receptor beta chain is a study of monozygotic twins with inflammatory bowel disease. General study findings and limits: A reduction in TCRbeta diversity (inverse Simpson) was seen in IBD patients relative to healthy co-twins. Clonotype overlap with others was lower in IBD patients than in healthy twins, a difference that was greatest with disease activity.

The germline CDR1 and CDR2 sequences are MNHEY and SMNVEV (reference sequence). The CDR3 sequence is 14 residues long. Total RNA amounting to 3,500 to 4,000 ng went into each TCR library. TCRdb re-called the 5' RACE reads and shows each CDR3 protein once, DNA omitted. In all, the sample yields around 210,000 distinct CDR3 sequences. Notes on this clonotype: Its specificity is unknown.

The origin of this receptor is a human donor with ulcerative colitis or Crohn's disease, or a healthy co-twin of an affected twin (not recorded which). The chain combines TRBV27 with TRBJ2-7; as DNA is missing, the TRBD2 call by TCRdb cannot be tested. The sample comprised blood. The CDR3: CASRTGPGLGEQYF.